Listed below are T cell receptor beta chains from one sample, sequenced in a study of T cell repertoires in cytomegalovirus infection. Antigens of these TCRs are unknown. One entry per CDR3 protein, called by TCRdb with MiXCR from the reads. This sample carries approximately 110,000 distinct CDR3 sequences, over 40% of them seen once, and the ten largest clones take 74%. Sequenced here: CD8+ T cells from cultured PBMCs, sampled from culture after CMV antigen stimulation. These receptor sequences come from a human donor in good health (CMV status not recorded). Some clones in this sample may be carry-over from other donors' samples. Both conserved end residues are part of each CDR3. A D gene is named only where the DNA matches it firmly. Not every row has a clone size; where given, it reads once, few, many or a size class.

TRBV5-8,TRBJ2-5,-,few,TGTGCCAGCAGCTTGCGGACGGCGGCGGAGACCCAGTACTTC,CASSLRTAAETQYF
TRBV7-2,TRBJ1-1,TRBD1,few,TGTGCCAGCAGCACTCCGACAGGGGGCAACACTGAAGCTTTCTTT,CASSTPTGGNTEAFF
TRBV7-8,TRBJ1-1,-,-,TGTGCCAGCAGCTCAACAGGGATGAATGAAGCTTTCTTT,CASSSTGMNEAFF
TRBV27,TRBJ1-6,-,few,TGTGCCAGCAGTTTTGGGTTTAATTCACCCCTCCACTTT,CASSFGFNSPLHF
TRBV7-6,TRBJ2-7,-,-,TGTGCCAGCAGCTTAGGGGCCCAGGGTTACGAGCAGTACTTC,CASSLGAQGYEQYF
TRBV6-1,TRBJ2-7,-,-,TGTGCCAGCAGTGAAGTTGGCGTTTCCTACGAGCAGTACTTC,CASSEVGVSYEQYF
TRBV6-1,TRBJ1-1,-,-,TGTGCCAGCAGTGAATTCACCTACACTGAAGCTTTCTTT,CASSEFTYTEAFF
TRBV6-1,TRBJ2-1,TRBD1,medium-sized,TGTGCCAGCATTCCGGGACAGGGGTTCAACAATGAGCAGTTCTTC,CASIPGQGFNNEQFF
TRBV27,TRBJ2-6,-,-,TGTGCCAGCAGTTTATACTGGGACTCTGGGGCCAACGTCCTGACTTTC,CASSLYWDSGANVLTF
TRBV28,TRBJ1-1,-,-,TGTGCCAGCAGTTGGGGGGGGGCTGAAACTGAAGCTTTCTTT,CASSWGGAETEAFF
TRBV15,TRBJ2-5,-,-,TGTGCCACCAGCAGTCTCTGGAGGTCGTCAGAGACCCAGTACTTC,CATSSLWRSSETQYF
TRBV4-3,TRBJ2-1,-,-,TGCGCCAGCAGCTTACAGAACGATATCTCCTACAATGAGCAGTTCTTC,CASSLQNDISYNEQFF
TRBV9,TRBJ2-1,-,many,TGTGCCAGCAGCGTATCGGGCGGGGCTAACTACAATGAGCAGTTCTTC,CASSVSGGANYNEQFF
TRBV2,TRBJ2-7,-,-,TGTGCCAGCATTAATTCCCCAGGGCGGTTGAACTACGAGCAGTACTTC,CASINSPGRLNYEQYF
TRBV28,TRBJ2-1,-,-,TGTGCCAGCAGTTATAGGCTTCATGAGCAGTTCTTC,CASSYRLHEQFF
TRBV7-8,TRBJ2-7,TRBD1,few,TGTGCCAGCAGCCTCGGGACAGGGGGTAACGAGCAGTACTTC,CASSLGTGGNEQYF
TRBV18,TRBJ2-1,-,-,TGTGCCAGCTCACCAGGTGTCCAAAGCTCCTACAATGAGCAGTTCTTC,CASSPGVQSSYNEQFF
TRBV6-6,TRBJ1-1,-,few,TGTGCCAGCAGTTACGGACTTTTACCGGGGAACACTGAAGCTTTCTTT,CASSYGLLPGNTEAFF
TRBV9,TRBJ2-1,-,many,TGTGCCAGCAGCCCTGTTCAGGGAGTATACAATGAGCAGTTCTTC,CASSPVQGVYNEQFF
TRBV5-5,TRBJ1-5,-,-,TGTGCCAGCAGCTTAGGAGTTTCTCAGCCCCAGCATTTT,CASSLGVSQPQHF
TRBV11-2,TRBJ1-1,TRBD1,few,TGTGCCAGCAGCTCAATGCAGGGGGGCGATACTGAAGCTTTCTTT,CASSSMQGGDTEAFF
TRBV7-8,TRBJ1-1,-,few,TGTGCCAGCAGCTTAGCGATGGGCACTGAAGCTTTCTTT,CASSLAMGTEAFF
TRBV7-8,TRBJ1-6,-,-,TGTGCCAGCAGTCATAGGGCGGACAGCACAAATTCACCCCTCCACTTT,CASSHRADSTNSPLHF
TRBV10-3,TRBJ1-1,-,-,TGTGCCATCAGCCCCGGAGGACTGAACACTGAAGCTTTCTTT,CAISPGGLNTEAFF
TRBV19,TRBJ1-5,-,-,TGTGCCAGTAGTGATGCATCTCTTTATAGCAATCAGCCCCAGCATTTT,CASSDASLYSNQPQHF
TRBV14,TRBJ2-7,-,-,TGTGCCAGCAGCCAAGAAACGGGTATCCCCTACGAGCAGTACTTC,CASSQETGIPYEQYF
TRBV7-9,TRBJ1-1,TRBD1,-,TGTGCCAGCAGGCACCCCGGACAGGATGAAGCTTTCTTT,CASRHPGQDEAFF
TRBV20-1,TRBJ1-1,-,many,TGCAGTGCCAAAGGGAGCGGTGAAGCTTTCTTT,CSAKGSGEAFF
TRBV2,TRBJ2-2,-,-,TGTGCCAGCAGGAGGTTGACAGGCCATTTGGAGGCGGCCGGGGAGCTGTTTTTT,CASRRLTGHLEAAGELFF
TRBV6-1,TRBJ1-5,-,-,TGTGCCAGCAGTGAATTGGCAGGGAACAATCAGCCCCAGCATTTT,CASSELAGNNQPQHF
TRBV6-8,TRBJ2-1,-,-,TGTGCCAGCAGTTACTCGGGGGGGGGGCCAAGGAATGAGCAGTTCTTC,CASSYSGGGPRNEQFF
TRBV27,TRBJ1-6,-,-,TGCGCCAGCAGTAGGCAGGCGAGCTCCTATAATTCACCCCTCCACTTT,CASSRQASSYNSPLHF
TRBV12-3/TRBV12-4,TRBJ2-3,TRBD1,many,TGTGCCAGCAGTCTAACTACAGGGGCCGATACGCAGTATTTT,CASSLTTGADTQYF
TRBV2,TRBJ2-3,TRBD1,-,TGTGCCAGCACTGACAGGGGAAACGCAGATACGCAGTATTTT,CASTDRGNADTQYF
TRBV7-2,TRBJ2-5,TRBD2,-,TGTGCCAGCAGCTTTTTAGCGGGGCAAGAGACCCAGTACTTC,CASSFLAGQETQYF
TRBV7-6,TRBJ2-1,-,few,TGTGCCAGCAGCTTAGGTACTAGCTCCTACAATGAGCAGTTCTTC,CASSLGTSSYNEQFF
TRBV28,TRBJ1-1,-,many,TGTGCCAGCAGTTTATTCGGGAGGGCTGAAGCTTTCTTT,CASSLFGRAEAFF
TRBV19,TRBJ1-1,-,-,TGTGCCAGTAGTATGGGGAACACTGAAGCTTTCTTT,CASSMGNTEAFF
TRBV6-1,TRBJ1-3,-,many,TGTGCCAGCAGTGGGGGACGCCTCTCTGGAAACACCATATATTTT,CASSGGRLSGNTIYF
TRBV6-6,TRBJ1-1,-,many,TGTGCCAGCAGTTTAGGGGGATCCACTGAAGCTTTCTTT,CASSLGGSTEAFF
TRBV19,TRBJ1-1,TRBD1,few,TGTGCCAGTAGTATTCGGACAGGGAACACTGAAGCTTTCTTT,CASSIRTGNTEAFF
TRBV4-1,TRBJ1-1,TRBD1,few,TGCGCCAGCAGCCTTTCGATCAGGACAGGGATTACTGAAGCTTTCTTT,CASSLSIRTGITEAFF
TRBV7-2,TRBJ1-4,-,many,TGTGCCAGCAGCCAGAGCTTGGGGGATGAAAAACTGTTTTTT,CASSQSLGDEKLFF
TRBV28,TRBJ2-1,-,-,TGTGCCAGCAGTTTCTTGGACACCTACAATGAGCAGTTCTTC,CASSFLDTYNEQFF
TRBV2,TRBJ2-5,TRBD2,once,TGTGCCAGCAGTGCCTCGACTAGCGATGAAGAGACCCAGTACTTC,CASSASTSDEETQYF
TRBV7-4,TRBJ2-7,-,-,TGTGCCAGCAGCCCCGGACAGAGCTCCTACGAGCAGTACTTC,CASSPGQSSYEQYF
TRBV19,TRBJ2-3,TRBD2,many,TGTGCCAGTAGTAGGATGGGACTAGCGGGGGATACAGATACGCAGTATTTT,CASSRMGLAGDTDTQYF
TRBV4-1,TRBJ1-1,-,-,TGCGCCAGCAGCCAAGATACAGGACCTGAGGCTTTCTTT,CASSQDTGPEAFF
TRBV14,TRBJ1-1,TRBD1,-,TGTGCCAGCAGCCAGACAGGGTACACTGAAGCTTTCTTT,CASSQTGYTEAFF
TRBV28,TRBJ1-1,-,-,TGTGCCAGCAGTTTAATCAGGGGTAAGATGAACACTGAAGCTTTCTTT,CASSLIRGKMNTEAFF
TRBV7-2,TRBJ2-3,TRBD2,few,TGTGCCAGCAGCCTTGGACTAGCGGGGGGTTTACTCACAGATACGCAGTATTTT,CASSLGLAGGLLTDTQYF
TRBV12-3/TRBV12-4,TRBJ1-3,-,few,TGTGCCAGCACCCTAGGGGCGACTGGAAACACCATATATTTT,CASTLGATGNTIYF
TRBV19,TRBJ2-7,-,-,TGTGCCAGTAATGTAGGAGGGGGCGAGCAGTACTTC,CASNVGGGEQYF
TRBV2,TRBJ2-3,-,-,TGTGCCAGCTACTTCGACCATGCCCGAAGCACAGATACGCAGTATTTT,CASYFDHARSTDTQYF
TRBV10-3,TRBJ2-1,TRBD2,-,TGTGCCATCAGCGCGGGACTAGCGGGTTCCAAGAGCTCCTACAATGAGCAGTTCTTC,CAISAGLAGSKSSYNEQFF
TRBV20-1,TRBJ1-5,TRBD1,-,TGCAGTGCTAGAGATCACGAAAGAGGGCAGGGGGCCACTCAGCCCCAGCATTTT,CSARDHERGQGATQPQHF
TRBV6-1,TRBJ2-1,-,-,TGTGCCAGCAGTGACGGAGGCTCCTACAATGAGCAGTTCTTC,CASSDGGSYNEQFF
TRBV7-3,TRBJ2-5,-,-,TGTGCCAGCAGCGTAGGGACCGGGGGCCGCGAGACCCAGTACTTC,CASSVGTGGRETQYF
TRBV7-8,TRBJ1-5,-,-,TGTGCCAGCAGCTTAGCTTCGGATCAGCCCCAGCATTTT,CASSLASDQPQHF